This T cell receptor beta chain was captured by sequencing in a study of early T cells in non-severe SARS-CoV-2 infection (dated by TCRdb to the early 2020s). Describing the broader study: Bulk RNA from unsorted whole blood was used for TCR sequencing, so alpha and beta chains could not be paired. The full study reports these points: Matching against VDJdb was skewed toward anti-spike CD8 responses, likely underestimated virus-specific expansions, and missed private and CD4 specificities.

In regard to this clonotype: There is no known antigen for this receptor. No base-level quality is on record; no much larger clone is a single base apart.

Looking up the germline V gene yields CDR1 SQVTM and CDR2 ANQGSEA. The CDR3 has 15 amino acids, counting the end cysteine and phenylalanine. The kept DNA is CDR3 alone, 45 bases in frame from the first base. Here V drops 7 bases and J drops 2 bases, and the junction holds 6 bases not matched to any gene. Libraries were made using 5' RACE. TCRdb shows the sequencer as NextSeq 500. In the TCR library protocol, unique molecular identifiers were attached to individual cDNA molecules to correct for PCR bias and sequencing error. Both TCR alpha and beta chains were sequenced, and tight co-correlation was observed between alpha and beta sequence abundances in each sample. In the original analysis: Decombinator V4 was used to annotate TCR sequences for V gene, J gene and CDR3. Expanded TCRs were defined as changing significantly between any two time points under a Poisson model with p below 0.0001. Abundances of TCRs were expressed as counts per million after normalisation to the total number of TCRs sequenced in each sample. MAIT TCRs were defined by TRAV1-2 paired with TRAJ12, TRAJ20 or TRAJ33, and iNKT TCRs by TRAV10 paired with TRAJ18. VDJdb, accessed 1 November 2021, was searched for CMV, EBV and SARS-CoV-2 annotated TCRs, with TCRs annotated for multiple antigens excluded. TCRdb reprocessing: public reads trimmed at Q25 with fastp, clones called with MiXCR, in-frame beta chains kept. Here each entry gathers all rows of one CDR3 protein and keeps the most common genes and DNA. Clone size and V and J calls follow TCRdb, not the original study. For this sample there are tens of thousands of distinct CDR3 sequences; roughly 13% appear just once. The top ten constitute around 4% of the sample.

This was a case-control study nested in a cohort of healthcare workers in London, UK, who had nasopharyngeal swab PCR tests and blood samples taken every week. Healthcare workers were recruited during the week of the UK lockdown, between 23 and 31 March 2020, and followed weekly for up to about 15 weeks. The material sequenced was whole blood. This receptor was taken from an adult who was a healthcare worker with PCR-confirmed SARS-CoV-2 infection or an uninfected control (not recorded which). The chain is assembled from TRBV29-1 and TRBJ2-3, with 13 bases matching TRBD2. This receptor has the CDR3 CSGGGLAGSTDTQYF. The nucleotide sequence reads as follows: TGCAGCGGCGGGGGACTAGCGGGGTCCACAGATACGCAGTATTTT.